Each of the 3 T cell receptor beta chains below was sequenced from the same sample in a study of shared clonotypes between healthy human individuals. This table comes from immunoSEQ multiplex PCR, and its TCRdb copy is limited to in-frame clones, with some not included. Here the sample spans hundreds of thousands of clones, 85% to 95% being singletons. Naive CD8 cells lacked CD45RO, underwent positive selection for CCR7 and left out terminally differentiated effector memory CD45RA+ cells. The sequencing sample was made of naive CD8+ T cells sorted from blood. The receptors here all came from a woman younger than 45 in good health.

The J gene is TRBJ1-1, the V gene TRBV13; TRBD1 agrees at 10 bases. The CDR3 extends over 15 amino acids. CDR1 is PRHDT, CDR2 FYEKMQ, per germline (reference sequence). Trimming took 6 bases from V and 7 from J; bases not matched to a gene: 11. The DNA of the CDR3 is TGTGCCAGCAGTTTTCTCGGGACAGGGGCGAATGAAGCTTTCTTT. Translation gives CASSFLGTGANEAFF.

The chain is built from TRBV11-2 and TRBJ1-1, with D maybe TRBD1 (6 bases). Germline CDR1 is SGHAT and CDR2 is FQNNGV. This CDR3 contains 15 residues. V was clipped by 5 bases and J by 3 bases, with 16 bases between them. The CDR3 region has the DNA TGTGCCAGCAGCGGCCGACAGGCGAGGGACACTGAAGCTTTCTTT. Its translation: CASSGRQARDTEAFF. The full variable domain, its missing parts supplied by reference TRBV11-2 and TRBJ1-1, is EAGVAQSPRYKIIEKRQSVAFWCNPISGHATLYWYQQILGQGPKLLIQFQNNGVVDDSQLPKDRFSAERLKGVDSTLKIQPAKLEDSAVYLCASSGRQARDTEAFFGQGTRLTVV.

The genes are TRBV13 and TRBJ2-7; TRBD1 is a possible D gene (6 bases). V dropped 5 bases and J dropped 0 bases, with 14 bases sitting between them. This CDR3 contains 15 residues. Germline loops: CDR1 PRHDT, CDR2 FYEKMQ (reference sequence). The CDR3 DNA follows: TGTGCCAGCAGCGACCCCAGGGGTCTCTCCTACGAGCAGTACTTC. This encodes CASSDPRGLSYEQYF.